This T cell receptor (beta chain) originates from a study of blood T cell repertoires in COVID-19. Whole-study context: COVID-19 samples from acute and convalescent phases originated in the United States, Italy and Spain.

In the authors' workflow: Amplified reference gene primers provided the basis for estimating nucleated cell counts. Assay: immunoSEQ multiplex PCR; the TCRdb copy retains only in-frame clones and omits some. V, J and clone size derive from that table, while D and trimming were established from the DNA sequence. Seen here are under 250,000 clones, around nine tenths observed once, and the top ten hold 5.5% to 6.5%. This clonotype was sampled from a man in his 60s who had recovered from COVID-19. What was sequenced was peripheral blood.

This CDR3 reads CASTGRVNYGYTF. The CDR3 coding sequence is TGTGCCAGCACGGGCAGGGTAAACTATGGCTACACCTTC. V and J are TRBV9 and TRBJ1-2; D possibly corresponds to TRBD1 (5 bases). V dropped 6 bases and J dropped 2 bases, with 11 bases sitting between them. This CDR3 comprises 13 residues. CDR1 is SGDLS, CDR2 YYNGEE, per germline.